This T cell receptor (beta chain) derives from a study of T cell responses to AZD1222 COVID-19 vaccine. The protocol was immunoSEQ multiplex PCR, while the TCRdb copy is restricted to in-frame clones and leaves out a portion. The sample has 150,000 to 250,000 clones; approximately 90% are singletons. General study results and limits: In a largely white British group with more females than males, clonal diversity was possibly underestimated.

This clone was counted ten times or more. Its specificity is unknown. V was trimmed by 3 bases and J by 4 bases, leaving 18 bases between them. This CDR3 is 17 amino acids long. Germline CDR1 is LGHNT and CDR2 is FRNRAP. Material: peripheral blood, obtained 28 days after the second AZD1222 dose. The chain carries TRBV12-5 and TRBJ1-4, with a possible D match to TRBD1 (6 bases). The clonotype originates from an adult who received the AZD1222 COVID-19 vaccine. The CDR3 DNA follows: TGTGCTAGTGGTTTTTGGCCCCAACAGGGCGGTAATGAAAAACTGTTTTTT. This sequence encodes CASGFWPQQGGNEKLFF. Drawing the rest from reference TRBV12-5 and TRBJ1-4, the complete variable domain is DARVTQTPRHKVTEMGQEVTMRCQPILGHNTVFWYRQTMMQGLELLAYFRNRAPLDDSGMPKDRFSAEMPDATLATLKIQPSEPRDSAVYFCASGFWPQQGGNEKLFFGSGTQLSVL.